These T cell receptor beta chains were read from a single sample in a study of cytomegalovirus exposure and HLA in healthy donors. Sequencing used immunoSEQ multiplex PCR; TCRdb keeps in-frame clones, though not all of them. Found here are about 200,000 clones, over 75% of them singletons; the top ten hold 0.22%. The sample comprised PBMCs. The receptors derive from a girl aged 2 to 10 in good health and CMV-seronegative. The CDR3 runs from the conserved cysteine through the conserved F or W. The order of the fields is V gene, CDR3 length, CDR3 protein.

>TRBV5-8|16
CASSLLPGLASETQYF
>TRBV19|15
CASSMAGEWVYGYTF
>TRBV5-4|13
CASSTSLDYEQYF
>TRBV7-9|18
CASSSVTVGQGLAYEQYF
>TRBV6-6|15
CASEQLISGNQPQHF
>TRBV13|14
CASSLAVGHDEQFF
>TRBV5-6|19
CASSYRLAGGKKVTDTQYF
>TRBV27|15
CASSLGNNRGSPLHF
>TRBV9|15
CASSADSGYTDTQYF
>TRBV7-9|15
CASSSGSGGAFEQFF
>TRBV11-2|18
CASSLAITYSGGPGELFF
>TRBV10-3|14
CAISEGQGTYGYTF
>TRBV7-9|16
CASSLLGANSLFEQYF
>TRBV5-6|14
CASSLSIGRGRQYF
>TRBV19|14
CASSPRDRTYEQYF
>TRBV7-9|17
CSSSLVDTLGGSYEQYF
>TRBV7-9|14
CASSLDVVQETQYF
>TRBV19|15
CASRGTALAKNIQYF
>TRBV5-1|13
CASSQDLGGGYTF
>TRBV2|13
CASRIGQRDTIYF
>TRBV4-1|16
CASSQEGKGVQETQYF
>TRBV5-4|15
CASSLTQGGQETQYF
>TRBV30|12
CAWNVDGNGYTF
>TRBV4-1|16
CASSPNQPSQGREAFF
>TRBV5-1|15
CASVPHGGAVNEQFF
>TRBV2|14
CASRPTGGPTEAFF
>TRBV5-4|16
CASSLAGGTNWETQYF
>TRBV6-5|15
CASRIRTGVPYGYTF
>TRBV7-3|16
CASSFGGGAGTGELFF
>TRBV6-1|15
CASRRTSGFTDTQYF
>TRBV5-1|16
CASHQRGGLSADTQYF
>TRBV9|14
CASSPRGQQETQYF
>TRBV14|16
CASSQLAGGPTGELFF
>TRBV19|16
CASSIHPGDYYNEQFF
>TRBV9|16
CASSPLVAGSYNEQFF